This T cell receptor (beta chain) was obtained from a study of blood T cell repertoires in COVID-19 (dated by TCRdb to the early 2020s). Background on the whole study: Samples from collaborators originated in the United States, Italy and Spain and spanned both the acute and convalescent phases of COVID-19. The prospective study material was composed of cDNA or gDNA derived from T cells, B-cell-depleted T cells, or PBMCs. Nearly every sample came with metadata listing a de-identified subject ID, COVID-19 status, age in years and sex. Where HLA class I and class II types were available, the types were taken from metadata supplied by the sample provider, not from assay-based typing. The repertoires were released in a freely available public database intended as a resource for research on the immune response to SARS-CoV-2. The dataset comprised deeply sampled blood TCRbeta repertoires from subjects exposed to, actively infected with, or recovered from COVID-19. Samples were obtained from the ongoing ImmuneRACE study (first 160 participants) and from 1,254 subjects provided by 6 global collaborators. Beyond this particular receptor, the publication reports: The amount of clinical and demographic metadata varied by source and participant and was provided uncurated.

TCRbeta CDR3 regions were amplified from genomic DNA by means of the immunoSEQ Assay, a bias-controlled multiplex PCR. For the original study's pipeline: The number of nucleated cells in each sample was estimated by amplification of reference gene primers within the assay. To quantify the absolute abundance of each unique TCRbeta CDR3 rearrangement, sequence reads were collapsed and filtered. For each sample, productive Simpson clonality was calculated as the square root of Simpson's diversity index across productive rearrangements. This immuneACCESS table, as held by TCRdb, lists in-frame sequences with V and J called but not all clones. Of the missing ones, under half trace to an unresolved V gene in checked studies; the others have no known cause. The DNA was the basis for D and trimming; V, J and clone size are from that table. The sample contains roughly 150,000 clones, roughly 84% of them found a single time. The ten largest clonotypes hold approximately 9.4% of the sample.

Concerning this clone: Its antigen target is currently unknown. No base quality information exists; no much larger clone differs at one position.

Whole blood was collected in K2EDTA tubes by collaborating institutions according to the institutions' own protocols. For TCRbeta analysis, collaborators shipped samples in one of three forms: frozen whole blood, isolated PBMCs, or DNA extracted from either of those sample types. The CDR3 has 13 amino acids, counting the end cysteine and phenylalanine. Of the read, only the CDR3 DNA is kept; its 39 bases are in frame from base 1. V and J are truncated by 5 bases and 1 base respectively, leaving an intervening sequence of 5 bases. Via the germline V gene, CDR1 is SGHTA and CDR2 FQGNSA. Recombination joined TRBV7-2 with TRBJ2-2; too little of a D gene remains to name it. This receptor was obtained from a woman aged 50 to 60 with acute or convalescent COVID-19. Material: peripheral blood. The bases read TGTGCCAGCAGCCCAATGAACACCGGGGAGCTGTTTTTT. This is translated as CASSPMNTGELFF.